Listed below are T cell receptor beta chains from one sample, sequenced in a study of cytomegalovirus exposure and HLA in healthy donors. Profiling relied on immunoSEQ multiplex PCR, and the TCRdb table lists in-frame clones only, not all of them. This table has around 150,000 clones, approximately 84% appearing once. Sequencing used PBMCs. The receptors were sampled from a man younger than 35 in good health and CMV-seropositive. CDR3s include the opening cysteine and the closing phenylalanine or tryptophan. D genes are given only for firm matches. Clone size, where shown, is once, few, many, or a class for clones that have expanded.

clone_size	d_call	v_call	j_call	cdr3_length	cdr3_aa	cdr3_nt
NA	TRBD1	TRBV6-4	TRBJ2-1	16	CASSDTPGTGNNEQFF	TGTGCCAGCAGTGACACACCCGGGACAGGGAATAATGAGCAGTTCTTC
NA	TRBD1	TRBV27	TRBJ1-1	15	CASSSGTGGNTEAFF	TGTGCCAGCAGTTCGGGGACAGGGGGGAACACTGAAGCTTTCTTT
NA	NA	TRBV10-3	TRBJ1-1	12	CATLGVNTEAFF	TGTGCCACCCTAGGAGTGAACACTGAAGCTTTCTTT
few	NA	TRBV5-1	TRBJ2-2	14	CASSFEGVTGELFF	TGCGCCAGCAGCTTTGAAGGGGTCACCGGGGAGCTGTTTTTT
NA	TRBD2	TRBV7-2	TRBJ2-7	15	CASTPTSGGAYEQYF	TGTGCCAGCACCCCCACGAGCGGGGGGGCCTACGAGCAGTACTTC
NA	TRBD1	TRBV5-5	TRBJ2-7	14	CASSGDRVSYEQYF	TGTGCCAGCAGCGGTGACAGGGTTTCCTACGAGCAGTACTTC
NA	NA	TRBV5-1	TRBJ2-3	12	CASSLKTDTQYF	TGCGCCAGCAGCCTAAAAACAGATACGCAGTATTTT
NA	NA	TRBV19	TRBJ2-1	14	CASISGVVAGEQFF	TGTGCCAGTATTTCGGGGGTGGTAGCTGGTGAGCAGTTCTTC
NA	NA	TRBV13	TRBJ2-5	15	CASSRSPGLQETQYF	TGTGCCAGCAGCCGTTCGCCGGGACTTCAAGAGACCCAGTACTTC
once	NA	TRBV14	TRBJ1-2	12	CASSPLGGGHTF	TGTGCCAGCAGCCCTCTTGGGGGGGGCCACACCTTC
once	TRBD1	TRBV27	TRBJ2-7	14	CASSFGDSSYEQYF	TGTGCCAGCAGTTTCGGGGACAGCTCCTACGAGCAGTACTTC
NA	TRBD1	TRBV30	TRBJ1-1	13	CAWSVAGGTEAFF	TGTGCCTGGAGTGTAGCAGGGGGCACTGAAGCTTTCTTT
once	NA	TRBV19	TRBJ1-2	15	CASSPPPEGGYGYTF	TGTGCCAGTAGTCCCCCCCCCGAGGGCGGCTATGGCTACACCTTC
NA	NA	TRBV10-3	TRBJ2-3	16	CAIRGEGGAFADTQYF	TGTGCCATCAGGGGAGAGGGTGGCGCGTTTGCAGATACGCAGTATTTT
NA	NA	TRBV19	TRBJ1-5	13	CASDPQGNQPQHF	TGTGCCAGTGACCCTCAGGGCAATCAGCCCCAGCATTTT
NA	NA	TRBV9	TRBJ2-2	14	CASSVGGGTGELFF	TGTGCCAGCAGCGTAGGAGGAGGGACCGGGGAGCTGTTTTTT
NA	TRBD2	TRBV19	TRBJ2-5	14	CATGERGGRETQYF	TGTGCCACCGGTGAGCGGGGGGGCCGAGAGACCCAGTACTTC
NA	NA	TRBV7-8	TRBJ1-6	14	CASSLEAGVSPLHF	TGTGCCAGCAGCTTAGAGGCAGGGGTCTCACCCCTCCACTTT
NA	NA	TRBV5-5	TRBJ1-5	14	CASSFWASGQPQHF	TGTGCCAGCAGCTTTTGGGCCAGCGGTCAGCCCCAGCATTTT
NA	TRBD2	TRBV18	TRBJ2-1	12	CASSETSGEQFF	TGTGCCAGCTCAGAGACTAGCGGTGAGCAGTTCTTC
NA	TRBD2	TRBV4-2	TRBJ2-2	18	CASSQDPRTRGGTGELFF	TGTGCCAGCAGCCAAGACCCGAGGACTAGGGGTGGAACCGGGGAGCTGTTTTTT
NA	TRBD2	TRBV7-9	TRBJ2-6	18	CASSRGGAPTSGANVLTF	TGTGCCAGCAGCCGGGGGGGGGCGCCGACCTCTGGGGCCAACGTCCTGACTTTC
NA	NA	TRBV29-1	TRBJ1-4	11	CGASLNEKLFF	TGCGGCGCCAGTTTGAATGAAAAACTGTTTTTT
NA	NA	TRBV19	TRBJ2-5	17	CASSLTRTDSIGETQYF	TGTGCCAGTAGTCTCACTCGGACAGACTCTATAGGGGAGACCCAGTACTTC
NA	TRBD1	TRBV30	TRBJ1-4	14	CAWRVGAGGEKLFF	TGTGCCTGGAGGGTAGGGGCAGGGGGCGAAAAACTGTTTTTT
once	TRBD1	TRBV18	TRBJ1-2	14	CASSLGTGVGGYTF	TGTGCCAGCTCCCTGGGGACAGGCGTAGGGGGCTACACCTTC
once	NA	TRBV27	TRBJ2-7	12	CASRDSSYEQYF	TGTGCCAGCAGAGACAGCTCCTACGAGCAGTACTTC
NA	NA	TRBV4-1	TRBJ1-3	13	CASSQGDGNTIYF	TGCGCCAGCAGCCAAGGAGATGGAAACACCATATATTTT
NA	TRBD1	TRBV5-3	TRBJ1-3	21	CARSWVCDREEERDSGNTIYF	TGTGCCAGAAGCTGGGTTTGCGACAGGGAAGAGGAGAGGGACTCTGGAAACACCATATATTTT
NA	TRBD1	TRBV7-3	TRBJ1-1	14	CASSLRGTGTEAFF	TGTGCCAGCAGCTTAAGGGGGACAGGAACTGAAGCTTTCTTT
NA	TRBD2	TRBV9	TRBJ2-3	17	CASSDTLAGGRTDTQYF	TGTGCCAGCAGCGATACACTAGCGGGGGGGAGAACAGATACGCAGTATTTT
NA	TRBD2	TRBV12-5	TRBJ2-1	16	CASGLGLAGVYNEQFF	TGTGCTAGTGGTCTGGGACTAGCGGGGGTATACAATGAGCAGTTCTTC
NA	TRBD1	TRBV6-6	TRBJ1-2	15	CASSYSGTGTYGYTF	TGTGCCAGCAGTTACTCCGGGACAGGGACCTATGGCTACACCTTC
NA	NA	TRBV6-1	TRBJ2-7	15	CASSESPGWFYEQYF	TGTGCCAGCAGTGAATCCCCGGGGTGGTTCTACGAGCAGTACTTC
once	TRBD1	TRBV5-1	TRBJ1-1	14	CASSRRDRDTEAFF	TGCGCCAGCAGCCGCCGGGACAGGGACACTGAAGCTTTCTTT
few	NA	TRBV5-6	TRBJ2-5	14	CASSMDYRQETQYF	TGTGCCAGCAGCATGGACTACCGACAAGAGACCCAGTACTTC
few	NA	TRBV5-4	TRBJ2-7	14	CASSLDRVPYEQYF	TGTGCCAGCAGCTTGGATCGGGTCCCCTACGAGCAGTACTTC
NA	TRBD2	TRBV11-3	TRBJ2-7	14	CASSWGGPLDEQYF	TGTGCCAGCAGTTGGGGGGGACCTCTTGACGAGCAGTACTTC
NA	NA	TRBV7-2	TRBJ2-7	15	CASSLRSGGLYEQYF	TGTGCCAGCAGCTTACGGTCGGGGGGCCTCTACGAGCAGTACTTC
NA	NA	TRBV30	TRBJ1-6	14	CAWTPGWHNSPLHF	TGTGCCTGGACTCCGGGGTGGCATAATTCACCCCTCCACTTT
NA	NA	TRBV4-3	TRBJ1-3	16	CASSQDEETAGNTIYF	TGCGCCAGCAGCCAAGACGAGGAGACCGCTGGAAACACCATATATTTT
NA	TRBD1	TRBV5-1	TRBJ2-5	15	CASSLAQGQGETQYF	TGCGCCAGCAGCTTGGCCCAGGGACAGGGGGAGACCCAGTACTTC
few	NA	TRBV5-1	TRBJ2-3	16	CASSRRGAESTDTQYF	TGCGCCAGCAGTCGACGGGGAGCGGAAAGCACAGATACGCAGTATTTT